This TCR beta chain appears in the sequencing data of a study of radiation and T cells in renal cell carcinoma. Study overall: Nephrectomy followed 15 Gy stereotactic body radiation by 4 weeks. Whole-study results and caveats: Top tumor clonotypes rose in blood 2 weeks post-radiation, then contracted.

Using immunoSEQ multiplex PCR, the repertoire was profiled, and TCRdb retains in-frame clones only, with some absent. The data contain some 120,000 clones, more than 75% of them singletons. Per the germline V gene, CDR1 is GTSNPN and CDR2 is SVGIG (reference sequence). The germline V and J ends were trimmed by 1 base and 9 bases, with 16 bases remaining between them. CDR3 length: 14 amino acids. Time point reported: blood 2 weeks post-SBRT. Sample treatment: 15 Gy SBRT to primary tumor, nephrectomy 4 weeks later. This renal cell carcinoma was of the clear cell type. In the case of this clone: Its target is not known.

The input for sequencing was blood, taken from a patient whose treatment included radiotherapy and nephrectomy. V usage is TRBV30 and J usage is TRBJ2-1; D may be TRBD1 (6 bases). The receptor was derived from a woman aged 70-85 years with renal cell carcinoma. CDR3 sequence (DNA): TGTGCCTGGAGTGAGGACAGACTCAGCGGTGAGCAGTTCTTC. It is translated as CAWSEDRLSGEQFF.